These 2 T cell receptor beta chains were sequenced from one sample in a study of blood T cell repertoires in COVID-19. The repertoire was sequenced with immunoSEQ multiplex PCR; TCRdb's copy has only in-frame clones and lacks some. The repertoire holds over 95,000 clones, with approximately 84% as singletons. Sequenced: peripheral blood. These receptors originate from a woman in her sixties or seventies with acute or convalescent COVID-19.

The chain couples TRBV2 to TRBJ1-4; D is possibly TRBD1 (5 bases). The CDR3 runs to 15 residues. Trimming took off 2 bases at V and 4 bases at J, with 11 bases between the two ends. Germline CDR1 and CDR2: SNHLY and FYNNEI. CDR3 sequence (DNA): TGTGCCAGCAGTGAATTGGGACTGCTTAATGAAAAACTGTTTTTT. As protein: CASSELGLLNEKLFF.

The chain couples TRBV11-3 to TRBJ1-1; perhaps TRBD1 as D (6 bases). CDR1 and CDR2 from the germline V gene are SGHNT and YENEEA. The CDR3 runs 16 residues. With 3 bases removed from V and 0 bases from J, the gap between germline ends came to 14 bases. The CDR3 nucleotides read TGTGCCAGCAGCTTGGGGGCAGGGCTCATGAACACTGAAGCTTTCTTT. Translated: CASSLGAGLMNTEAFF.